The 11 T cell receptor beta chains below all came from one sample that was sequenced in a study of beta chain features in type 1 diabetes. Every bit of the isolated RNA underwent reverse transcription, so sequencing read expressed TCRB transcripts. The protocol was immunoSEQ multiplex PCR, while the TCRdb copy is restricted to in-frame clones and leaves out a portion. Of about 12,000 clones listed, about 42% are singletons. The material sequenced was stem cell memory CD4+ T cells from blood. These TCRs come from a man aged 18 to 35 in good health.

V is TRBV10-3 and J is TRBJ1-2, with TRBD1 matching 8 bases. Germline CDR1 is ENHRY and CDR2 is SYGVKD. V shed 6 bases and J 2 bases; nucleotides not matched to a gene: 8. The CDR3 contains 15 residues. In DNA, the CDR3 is TGTGCCATCAGGGACACGGGACAGGAAAACTATGGCTACACCTTC. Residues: CAIRDTGQENYGYTF.

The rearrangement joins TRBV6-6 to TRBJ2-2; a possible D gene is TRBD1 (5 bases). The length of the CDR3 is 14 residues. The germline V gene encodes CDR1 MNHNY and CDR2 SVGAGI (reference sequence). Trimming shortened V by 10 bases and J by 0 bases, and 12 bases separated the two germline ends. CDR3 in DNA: TGTGCCACGATGACAGAGTCGAACACCGGGGAGCTGTTTTTT. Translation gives CATMTESNTGELFF.

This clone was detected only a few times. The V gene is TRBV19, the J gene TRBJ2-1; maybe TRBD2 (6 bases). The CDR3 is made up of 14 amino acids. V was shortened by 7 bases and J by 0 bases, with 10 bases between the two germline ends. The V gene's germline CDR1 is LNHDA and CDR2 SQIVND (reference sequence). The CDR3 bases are TGTGCCAGTACTAGCGCGAGCTCCTACAATGAGCAGTTCTTC. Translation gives CASTSASSYNEQFF.

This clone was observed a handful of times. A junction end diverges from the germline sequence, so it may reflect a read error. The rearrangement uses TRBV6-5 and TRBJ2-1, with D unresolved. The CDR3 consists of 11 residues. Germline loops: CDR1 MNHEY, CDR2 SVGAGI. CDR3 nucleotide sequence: TGTGCCAGCAGTTCCCGACTCTATACCGTCTTC. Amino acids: CASSSRLYTVF.

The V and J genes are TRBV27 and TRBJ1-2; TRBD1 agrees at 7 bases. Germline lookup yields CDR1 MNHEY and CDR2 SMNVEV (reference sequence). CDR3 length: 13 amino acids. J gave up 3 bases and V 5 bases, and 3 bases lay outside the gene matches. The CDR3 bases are TGTGCCAGCAGTCCGAGGGGGCACTATGGCTACACCTTC. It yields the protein CASSPRGHYGYTF.

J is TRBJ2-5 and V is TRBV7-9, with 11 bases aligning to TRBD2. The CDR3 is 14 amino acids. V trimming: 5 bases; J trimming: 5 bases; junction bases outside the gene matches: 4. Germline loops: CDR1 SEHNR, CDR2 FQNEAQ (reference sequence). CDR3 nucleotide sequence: TGTGCCAGCAGCCGTCTAGCGGGGGGTGAGACCCAGTACTTC. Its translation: CASSRLAGGETQYF.

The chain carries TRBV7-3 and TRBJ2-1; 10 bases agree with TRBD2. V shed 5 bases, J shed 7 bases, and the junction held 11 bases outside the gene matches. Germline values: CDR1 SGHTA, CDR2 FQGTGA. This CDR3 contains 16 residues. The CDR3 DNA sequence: TGTGCCAGCAGCCTTGGGGTAGCGGGGGGTCGGAATGAGCAGTTCTTC. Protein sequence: CASSLGVAGGRNEQFF.

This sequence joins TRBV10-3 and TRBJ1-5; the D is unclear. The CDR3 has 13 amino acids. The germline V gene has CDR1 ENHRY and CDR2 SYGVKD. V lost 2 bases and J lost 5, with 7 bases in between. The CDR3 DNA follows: TGTGCCATCAGTGAGGGGAGTGATCAGCCCCAGCATTTT. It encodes CAISEGSDQPQHF.

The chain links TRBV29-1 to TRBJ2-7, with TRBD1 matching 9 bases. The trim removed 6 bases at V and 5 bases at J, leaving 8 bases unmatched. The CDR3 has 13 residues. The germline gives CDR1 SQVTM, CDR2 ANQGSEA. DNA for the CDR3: TGCAGCGTCGGGACAGGGATCAGGAACGAGCAGTACTTC. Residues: CSVGTGIRNEQYF.

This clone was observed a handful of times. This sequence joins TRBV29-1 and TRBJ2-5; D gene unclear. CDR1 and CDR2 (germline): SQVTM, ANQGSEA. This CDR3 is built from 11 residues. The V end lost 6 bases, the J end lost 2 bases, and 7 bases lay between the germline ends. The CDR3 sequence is CSVRLQETQYF. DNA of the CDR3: TGCAGCGTGCGGCTTCAAGAGACCCAGTACTTC. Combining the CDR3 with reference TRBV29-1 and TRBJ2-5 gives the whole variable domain SAVISQKPSRDICQRGTSLTIQCQVDSQVTMMFWYRQQPGQSLTLIATANQGSEATYESGFVIDKFPISRPNLTFSTLTVSNMSPEDSSIYLCSVRLQETQYFGPGTRLLVL.

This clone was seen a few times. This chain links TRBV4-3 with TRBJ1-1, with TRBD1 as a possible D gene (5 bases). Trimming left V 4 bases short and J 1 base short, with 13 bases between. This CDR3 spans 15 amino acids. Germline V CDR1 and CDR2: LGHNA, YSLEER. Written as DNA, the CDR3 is TGCGCCAGCAGCCGATCCAGGGCTGCGAACACTGAAGCTTTCTTT. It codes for CASSRSRAANTEAFF.